The source of this T cell receptor (beta chain) is a study of T cells in Graves' hyperthyroidism and ophthalmopathy. Study details: Peripheral blood was taken when the disease was first diagnosed, before any treatment began. Points from the study as a whole: A model using 13 V-J features told ophthalmopathy apart from stable hyperthyroidism.

Worth noting for this clonotype: Antigen specificity is unknown.

RNA transcripts yielded amplified TCR beta CDR3 regions. An initial round of RT-PCR targeting the TCR CDR3 relied on the HTBI primer set. A single record per CDR3 protein comes from TCRdb applying MiXCR to the multiplex PCR reads. The repertoire holds more than 600,000 distinct CDR3 sequences, with about 17% as singletons. The germline gives CDR1 WNHNN, CDR2 SYGVQD (reference sequence). The J segment lost 0 bases and the V segment lost 4 bases, leaving 3 bases of the junction unmatched. The CDR3 is 16 residues long. The sequence was collected from a man between 18 and 35 years old with Graves' hyperthyroidism. The sample consisted of blood. The rearrangement uses TRBV10-1 and TRBJ2-2; 9 nucleotides line up with TRBD2. The DNA for the CDR3 is TGCGCCAGCAGTGGTCCTAGCGGGACGAACACCGGGGAGCTGTTTTTT. Protein product: CASSGPSGTNTGELFF.